Below, 7 T cell receptor beta chains from the same sample are listed, as sequenced in a study of blood T cells in healthy people across ages. The use of a sample-barcoded 5' primer and a J-beta primer mix characterized a second PCR of roughly 6 to 11 cycles. A single record per CDR3 protein comes from TCRdb applying MiXCR to the 5' RACE reads. The sample has 1,800,000 or so distinct CDR3 sequences; approximately 40% are singletons. Sequenced sample: blood. The source of these receptors is a human donor in good health.

This clonotype appeared a few times. The J gene is TRBJ1-2, the V gene TRBV7-2; D remains unclear. Germline values: CDR1 SGHTA, CDR2 FQGNSA. This CDR3 spans 15 amino acids. V was trimmed by 4 bases and J by 5 bases, leaving 17 bases between them. The DNA of the CDR3 is TGTGCCAGCAGCTCAGAGACTCCAGATTCATATGGCTACACCTTC. Translated: CASSSETPDSYGYTF.

This clonotype was found a few times. The rearrangement joins TRBV7-9 to TRBJ2-1; no clear D. Between the trimmed V and J ends, which lost 5 bases and 3 bases, there was a span of 14 bases. Germline CDR1 and CDR2: SEHNR and FQNEAQ (reference sequence). This CDR3 spans 15 amino acids. The CDR3 sequence is CASSPPETYYNEQFF. The CDR3, as DNA: TGTGCCAGCAGCCCCCCCGAGACCTACTACAATGAGCAGTTCTTC.

The chain combines TRBV5-1 with TRBJ1-4; D ambiguous. Germline V CDR1 and CDR2: SGHRS, YFSETQ. The CDR3 extends over 16 amino acids. V was cut by 1 base and J by 1 base, with 11 bases left in between. DNA of the CDR3: TGCGCCAGCAGCTTGACCACGACGGGAACTAATGAAAAACTGTTTTTT. Translated: CASSLTTTGTNEKLFF.

The chain uses TRBV7-2 and TRBJ2-7, with 8 bases that match TRBD2. Germline V CDR1 and CDR2: SGHTA, FQGNSA. The CDR3 is made up of 13 amino acids. The V segment lost 5 bases and the J segment 6 bases; nucleotides outside the gene matches: 6. The CDR3 spells CASSTRTSTEQYF. CDR3 DNA: TGTGCCAGCAGCACACGGACTAGCACCGAGCAGTACTTC.

The rearrangement links TRBV20-1 to TRBJ2-1; 7 bases agree with TRBD2. CDR1 is DFQATT and CDR2 is SNEGSKA in the germline V gene (reference sequence). The CDR3 runs to 14 residues. J was trimmed by 3 bases and V by 6 bases; bases with no gene match: 8. CDR3: CSARRSGIYNEQFF. The CDR3 bases are TGCAGTGCGAGGAGGAGCGGGATCTACAATGAGCAGTTCTTC.

This clonotype was seen a handful of times. The genes are TRBV4-1 and TRBJ2-7; weak D call: TRBD2 (5 bases). Looked up from germline, CDR1 is MGHRA and CDR2 is YSYEKL. Trimming shortened V by 1 base and J by 2 bases, and 9 bases separated the two germline ends. The CDR3 loop spans 14 amino acids. CDR3 in amino acids: CASSQGRETYEQYF. DNA for the CDR3: TGCGCCAGCAGCCAAGGTCGGGAAACCTACGAGCAGTACTTC.

The CDR3 nucleotides are TGTGCCAGTAGTATAGATCCGGTTAATTCCCAGCATTTT. Its protein product is CASSIDPVNSQHF. The rearrangement joins TRBV19 to TRBJ1-5; D is unresolved. The germline gives CDR1 LNHDA, CDR2 SQIVND (reference sequence). Trimming pared 0 bases from V and 11 bases from J, leaving 11 bases between. This CDR3 region has 13 residues.